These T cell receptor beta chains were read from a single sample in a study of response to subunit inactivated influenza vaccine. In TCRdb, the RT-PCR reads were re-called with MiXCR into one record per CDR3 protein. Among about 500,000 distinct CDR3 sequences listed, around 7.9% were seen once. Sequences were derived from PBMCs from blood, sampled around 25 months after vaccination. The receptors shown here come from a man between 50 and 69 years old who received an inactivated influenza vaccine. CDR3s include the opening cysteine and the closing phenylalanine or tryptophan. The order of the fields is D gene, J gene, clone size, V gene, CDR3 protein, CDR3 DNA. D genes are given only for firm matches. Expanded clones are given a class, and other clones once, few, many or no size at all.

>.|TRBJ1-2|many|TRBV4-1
CASSQGGFGYGYTF
TGCGCCAGCAGCCAGGGGGGTTTTGGCTATGGCTACACCTTC
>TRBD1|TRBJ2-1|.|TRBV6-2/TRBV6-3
CASRPSPAGTGGINEQFF
TGTGCCAGCAGACCCTCCCCCGCCGGGACAGGGGGAATCAATGAGCAGTTCTTC
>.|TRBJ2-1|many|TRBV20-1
CSARDPRGVVEQFF
TGCAGTGCTAGAGACCCCCGGGGAGTAGTTGAGCAGTTCTTC
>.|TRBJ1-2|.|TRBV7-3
CASSSGPMAGDYGYTF
TGTGCCAGCAGCTCGGGACCTATGGCAGGAGATTATGGCTACACCTTC
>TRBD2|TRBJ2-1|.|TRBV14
CASSHTGLAPYNEQFF
TGTGCCAGCAGCCACACCGGACTAGCGCCCTACAATGAGCAGTTCTTC
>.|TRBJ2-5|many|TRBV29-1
CSVEGWVETQYF
TGCAGCGTTGAAGGGTGGGTCGAGACCCAGTACTTC
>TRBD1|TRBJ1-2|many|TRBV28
CASIQQGINYGYTF
TGTGCCAGCATCCAACAGGGGATTAACTATGGCTACACCTTC
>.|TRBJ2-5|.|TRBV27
CASSSLPESETQYF
TGTGCCAGCAGTAGCCTCCCTGAATCGGAGACCCAGTACTTC
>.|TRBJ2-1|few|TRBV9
CASSVAGWGSTYNEQFF
TGTGCCAGCAGCGTAGCCGGGTGGGGGTCGACTTACAATGAGCAGTTCTTC
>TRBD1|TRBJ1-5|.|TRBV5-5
CASSLRGPGGNQPQHF
TGTGCCAGCAGCTTGAGGGGGCCGGGGGGGAATCAGCCCCAGCATTTT
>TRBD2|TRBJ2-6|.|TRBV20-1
CSASRSGSTRGANVLTF
TGCAGTGCTAGTCGTAGCGGGAGTACTCGGGGGGCCAACGTCCTGACTTTC
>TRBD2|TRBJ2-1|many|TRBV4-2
CASSQGQGLAGNNEQFF
TGTGCCAGCAGCCAAGGTCAGGGGCTAGCGGGAAACAATGAGCAGTTCTTC
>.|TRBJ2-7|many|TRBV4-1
CASSQEHRVSYEQYF
TGCGCCAGCAGCCAAGAACACAGGGTCTCCTACGAGCAGTACTTC
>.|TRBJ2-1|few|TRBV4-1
CASSQEWRGLSEQFF
TGCGCCAGCAGCCAAGAGTGGCGGGGCCTAAGTGAGCAGTTCTTC
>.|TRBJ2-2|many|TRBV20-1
CSARGHSVNTGELFF
TGCAGTGCTAGAGGCCACTCTGTAAACACCGGGGAGCTGTTTTTT
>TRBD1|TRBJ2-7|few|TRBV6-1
CASSKTGQGYEQYF
TGTGCCAGCAGTAAGACGGGACAGGGCTACGAGCAGTACTTC
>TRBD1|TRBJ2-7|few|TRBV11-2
CASSIGTGVSYEQYF
TGTGCCAGCAGCATTGGGACAGGGGTTTCCTACGAGCAGTACTTC
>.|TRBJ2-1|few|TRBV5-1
CASSLANVRKLNLYEQFF
TGCGCCAGCAGCTTGGCCAATGTACGGAAACTTAATCTCTATGAGCAGTTCTTC
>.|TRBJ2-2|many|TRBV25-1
CASSGTNTGELFF
TGTGCCAGCAGTGGCACTAACACCGGGGAGCTGTTTTTT
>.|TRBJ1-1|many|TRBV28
CASTLRNTEAFF
TGTGCCAGCACCCTTAGGAACACTGAAGCTTTCTTT
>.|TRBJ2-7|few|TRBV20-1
CSARAPDRTYEQYF
TGCAGTGCTAGAGCTCCCGACAGGACCTACGAGCAGTACTTC
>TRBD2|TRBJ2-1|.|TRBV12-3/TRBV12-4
CASSSGTINEQFF
TGTGCCAGCAGTTCCGGGACTATCAATGAGCAGTTCTTC
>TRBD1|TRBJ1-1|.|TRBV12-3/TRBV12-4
CASSLAQGSTEAFF
TGTGCCAGCAGTTTAGCACAGGGGAGCACTGAAGCTTTCTTT
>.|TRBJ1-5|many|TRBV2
CASSLKGPLNQPQHF
TGTGCCAGCAGTCTGAAGGGACCCCTAAATCAGCCCCAGCATTTT
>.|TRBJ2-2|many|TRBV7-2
CASSLSGSTNTGELFF
TGTGCCAGCAGCTTAAGCGGCAGTACGAACACCGGGGAGCTGTTTTTT
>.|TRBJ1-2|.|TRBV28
CASSPGADGYGYTF
TGTGCCAGCAGCCCCGGAGCAGACGGCTATGGCTACACCTTC
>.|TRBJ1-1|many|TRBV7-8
CASSPFGQNTEAFF
TGTGCCAGCAGCCCCTTCGGGCAGAACACTGAAGCTTTCTTT
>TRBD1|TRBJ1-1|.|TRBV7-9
CASSRIPGQGLNTEAFF
TGTGCCAGCAGCCGAATACCGGGACAGGGGTTGAACACTGAAGCTTTCTTT
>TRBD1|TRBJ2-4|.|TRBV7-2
CASSPDRGMNIQYF
TGTGCCAGCAGCCCCGACAGGGGAATGAACATTCAGTACTTC
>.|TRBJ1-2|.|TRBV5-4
CASSLAGGDGYTF
TGTGCCAGCAGCTTGGCCGGAGGGGACGGCTACACCTTC
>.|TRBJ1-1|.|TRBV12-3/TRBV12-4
CASRGGLLNTEAFF
TGTGCCAGCAGGGGGGGGCTTTTGAACACTGAAGCTTTCTTT
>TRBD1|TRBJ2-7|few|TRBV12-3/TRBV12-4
CASRTTGTYEQYF
TGTGCCAGCAGGACGACAGGGACCTACGAGCAGTACTTC
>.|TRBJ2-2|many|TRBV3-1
CASSQDQLRELFF
TGTGCCAGCAGCCAAGACCAGCTTAGGGAGCTGTTTTTT
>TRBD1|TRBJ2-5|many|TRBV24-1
CATSEGTAQETQYF
TGTGCCACCAGTGAAGGGACAGCACAAGAGACCCAGTACTTC
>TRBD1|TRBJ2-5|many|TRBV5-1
CASSLWTGQETQYF
TGCGCCAGCAGCTTGTGGACAGGTCAAGAGACCCAGTACTTC
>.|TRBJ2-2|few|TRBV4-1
CASSQDGGPGELFF
TGCGCCAGCAGCCAAGATGGGGGGCCGGGGGAGCTGTTTTTT
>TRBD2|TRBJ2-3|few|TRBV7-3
CASSSLGSGGADTQYF
TGTGCCAGCAGCTCTCTTGGTAGCGGGGGGGCAGATACGCAGTATTTT
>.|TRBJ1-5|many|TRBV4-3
CASSQVRFDNQPQHF
TGCGCCAGCAGCCAAGTCCGCTTTGATAATCAGCCCCAGCATTTT
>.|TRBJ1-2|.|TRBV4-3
CASSQRNRDLYGYTF
TGCGCCAGCAGCCAGCGAAACAGGGACCTCTATGGCTACACCTTC
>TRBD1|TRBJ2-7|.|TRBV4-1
CASSDYGTGAYEQYF
TGCGCCAGCAGCGACTACGGGACAGGCGCCTACGAGCAGTACTTC
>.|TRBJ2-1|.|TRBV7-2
CASSLAAGYNEQFF
TGTGCCAGCAGCTTAGCAGCAGGGTACAATGAGCAGTTCTTC
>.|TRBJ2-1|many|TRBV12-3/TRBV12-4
CASRRGLRGDEQFF
TGTGCCAGCAGGCGGGGGCTCCGGGGCGATGAGCAGTTCTTC
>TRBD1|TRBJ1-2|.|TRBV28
CTSSLQGARLGGGYTF
TGTACCAGCAGTTTACAGGGGGCAAGATTAGGTGGCGGCTACACCTTC
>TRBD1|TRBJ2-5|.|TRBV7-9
CASSFTGGSETQYF
TGTGCCAGCAGCTTTACAGGGGGCAGCGAGACCCAGTACTTC